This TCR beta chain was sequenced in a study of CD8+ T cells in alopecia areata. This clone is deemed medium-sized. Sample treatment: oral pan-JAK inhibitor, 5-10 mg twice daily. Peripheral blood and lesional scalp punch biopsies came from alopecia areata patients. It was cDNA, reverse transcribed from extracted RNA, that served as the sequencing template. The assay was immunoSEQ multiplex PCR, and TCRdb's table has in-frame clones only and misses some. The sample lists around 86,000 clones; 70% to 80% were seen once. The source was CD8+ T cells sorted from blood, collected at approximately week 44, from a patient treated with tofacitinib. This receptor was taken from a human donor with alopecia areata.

In DNA, the CDR3 is TGTGCCAGTAGTGTGGGGGTTAAGAATGAGCAGTTCTTC. Residues: CASSVGVKNEQFF. This chain links TRBV19 with TRBJ2-1, with D perhaps given as TRBD1 or TRBD2 (5 bases each). V was trimmed by 5 bases and J by 7 bases, leaving 12 bases between them. Germline V gives CDR1 LNHDA, CDR2 SQIVND (reference sequence). The CDR3 is 13 amino acids.